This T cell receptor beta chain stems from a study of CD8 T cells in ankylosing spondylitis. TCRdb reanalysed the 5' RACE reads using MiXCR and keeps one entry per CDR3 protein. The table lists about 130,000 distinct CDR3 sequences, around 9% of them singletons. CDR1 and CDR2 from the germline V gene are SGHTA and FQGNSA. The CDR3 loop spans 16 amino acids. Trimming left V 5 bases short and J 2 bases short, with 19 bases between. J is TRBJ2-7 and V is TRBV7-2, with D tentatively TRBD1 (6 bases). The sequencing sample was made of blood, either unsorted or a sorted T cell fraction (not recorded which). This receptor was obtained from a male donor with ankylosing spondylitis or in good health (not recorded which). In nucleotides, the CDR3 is TGTGCCAGCAGCCTGCATGGGGGCTCGGAAACCTACGAGCAGTACTTC. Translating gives CASSLHGGSETYEQYF. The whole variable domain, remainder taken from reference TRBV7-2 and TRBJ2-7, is GAGVSQSPSNKVTEKGKDVELRCDPISGHTALYWYRQSLGQGLEFLIYFQGNSAPDKSGLPSDRFSAERTGGSVSTLTIQRTQQEDSAVYLCASSLHGGSETYEQYFGPGTRLTVT.